The 23 T cell receptor beta chains below come from one sample, sequenced in a study of beta chain features in type 1 diabetes. The entirety of the isolated RNA underwent reverse transcription, so expressed TCRB transcripts were sequenced. Using immunoSEQ multiplex PCR, the repertoire was profiled, and TCRdb retains in-frame clones only, with some absent. The sample contains 970,000 or so clones, roughly 16% of which appear only once. The specimen was naive CD4+ T cells from blood. These receptors all come from a woman aged 18-30 years in good health.

This clone was seen more than once but under ten times. The gene calls are TRBV28 and TRBJ2-1; unclear D gene. This CDR3 is built from 14 residues. V lost 2 bases to trimming and J lost 0 bases, with 5 bases between them. Per germline, CDR1 MDHEN and CDR2 SYDVKM. The CDR3 nucleotides read TGTGCCAGCAGTTTACCAGTCTCCTACAATGAGCAGTTCTTC. It encodes CASSLPVSYNEQFF.

The CDR3 protein is CASSPTGSGNTIYF. The CDR3 bases are TGTGCCAGCAGTCCGACAGGATCAGGAAACACCATATATTTT. The chain employs TRBV5-6 and TRBJ1-3; a possible D gene is TRBD1 (6 bases). The germline V gene encodes CDR1 SGHDT and CDR2 YYEEEE. The CDR3 totals 14 residues. V shed 5 bases and J shed 4 bases, with 13 bases lying between them.

This clone was counted a few times. The chain has TRBV2 and TRBJ2-3; TRBD2 matches 7 bases. This CDR3 region has 15 residues. J lost 2 bases, V lost 7 bases, and 9 bases had no gene match. Germline V lookup: CDR1 SNHLY, CDR2 FYNNEI. CDR3 sequence reads: CASKGGRIITDTQYF. CDR3 sequence (DNA): TGTGCCAGCAAGGGCGGGAGAATTATCACAGATACGCAGTATTTT.

The J gene is TRBJ2-6, the V gene TRBV10-3; TRBD1 matches at 7 bases. CDR1 is ENHRY and CDR2 is SYGVKD in the germline V gene. The CDR3 is made up of 17 amino acids. V lost 4 bases and J lost 2; bases outside the gene matches: 8. CDR3 bases: TGTGCCATCAGTGGGGCGCCTGACAGGGCTGGGGCCAACGTCCTGACTTTC. It yields the protein CAISGAPDRAGANVLTF.

This clone was seen only a few times. The genes are TRBV15 and TRBJ1-4, with 8 nucleotides matching TRBD1. CDR1 LNHNV and CDR2 YYDKDF come from the germline V gene (reference sequence). Trimming at V came to 4 bases and at J to 8 bases, leaving 6 bases not matched to a gene. This CDR3 region has 14 residues. The CDR3 sequence is CATSTDRGGEKLFF. The DNA of the CDR3 is TGTGCCACCAGCACCGACAGGGGCGGCGAAAAACTGTTTTTT.

The V call is TRBV28, the J call TRBJ1-2; TRBD1 matches at 10 bases. V dropped 5 bases and J dropped 5; count of bases not matched to a gene: 11. Germline V gene lookup returns CDR1 MDHEN and CDR2 SYDVKM. This CDR3 contains 16 residues. Here the CDR3 reads CASSDRGLSSGYGYTF. As DNA, the CDR3 is TGTGCCAGCAGTGACAGGGGGCTGAGCAGTGGGTATGGCTACACCTTC.

In DNA, the CDR3 is TGTGCCAGCAGTTCACTAGCGGAGTACACCGGGGAGCTGTTTTTT. This gives the protein CASSSLAEYTGELFF. The genes are TRBV28 and TRBJ2-2; TRBD2 matches 8 bases. CDR3 size: 15 residues. Germline assignment: CDR1 MDHEN and CDR2 SYDVKM. V was clipped by 4 bases and J by 3 bases; unmatched bases: 4.

This rearrangement joins TRBV7-2 to TRBJ1-3; D possibly corresponds to TRBD1 (6 bases). This CDR3 is built from 15 residues. Germline CDR1 is SGHTA and CDR2 is FQGNSA. With 5 bases removed from V and 0 bases from J, the gap between germline ends came to 11 bases. The CDR3 is CASSTTGTSGNTIYF. CDR3 sequence (DNA): TGTGCCAGCAGCACAACAGGGACCTCTGGAAACACCATATATTTT. The variable domain in full, with the rest retrieved from reference TRBV7-2 and TRBJ1-3, is GAGVSQSPSNKVTEKGKDVELRCDPISGHTALYWYRQSLGQGLEFLIYFQGNSAPDKSGLPSDRFSAERTGGSVSTLTIQRTQQEDSAVYLCASSTTGTSGNTIYFGEGSWLTVV.

This clone turned up a few times. The genes are TRBV7-9 and TRBJ1-3; D ambiguous. The length of the CDR3 is 16 residues. Germline values: CDR1 SEHNR, CDR2 FQNEAQ (reference sequence). The germline V and J ends were trimmed by 1 base and 1 base, with 11 bases remaining between them. The CDR3 region has the DNA TGTGCCAGCAGCTTAGTGAATGGGGTGTCTGGAAACACCATATATTTT. Translated, it gives CASSLVNGVSGNTIYF.

This clone was detected a few times. J is TRBJ2-5 and V is TRBV6-4; D is uncertain. Germline V gene data show CDR1 as MRHNA and CDR2 as SNTAGT. The CDR3 is 18 amino acids. V lost 0 bases and J lost 2, with 19 bases in between. The CDR3 spells CASSDSTFIPVGQETQYF. DNA of the CDR3: TGTGCCAGCAGTGACTCGACCTTTATACCTGTGGGACAAGAGACCCAGTACTTC.

This chain joins TRBV27 and TRBJ2-1; no firm D call. Trimming removed 2 bases at V and 3 bases at J, with 5 bases between. CDR1 is MNHEY and CDR2 is SMNVEV in the germline V gene (reference sequence). The CDR3 covers 13 residues. DNA for the CDR3: TGTGCCAGCAGTTTACCTAACTACAATGAGCAGTTCTTC. Translating gives CASSLPNYNEQFF.

A remark on this clone: The identical CDR3 is also encoded by other nucleotide sequences in the sample. The rearrangement links TRBV7-2 to TRBJ2-7, with TRBD2 identical over 9 bases. Per the germline V gene, CDR1 is SGHTA and CDR2 is FQGNSA. Losses at the gene ends were 1 base for V and 2 bases for J; bases not matched to a gene: 0. The CDR3 totals 14 residues. In DNA form, the CDR3 reads TGTGCCAGCAGCTTAGGCGGGAGGGCCTACGAGCAGTACTTC. Encoded protein: CASSLGGRAYEQYF.

A note on this clone: A single base separates this from a much larger clone, so it may be a read error. Distinct nucleotide sequences in the sample also encode this CDR3. The chain is built from TRBV7-2 and TRBJ2-3; no clear D. Germline loops: CDR1 SGHTA, CDR2 FQGNSA. Between the trimmed V and J ends, which lost 1 base and 5 bases, there was a span of 1 base. The CDR3 length is 11 residues. CDR3 coding DNA: TGTGCCAGCAGCTTAGAAGATACGCAGTATTTT. It specifies CASSLEDTQYF. The variable domain in full, completed from reference TRBV7-2 and TRBJ2-3, reads GAGVSQSPSNKVTEKGKDVELRCDPISGHTALYWYRQSLGQGLEFLIYFQGNSAPDKSGLPSDRFSAERTGGSVSTLTIQRTQQEDSAVYLCASSLEDTQYFGPGTRLTVL.

The chain combines TRBV5-4 with TRBJ2-5; D may match TRBD1 or TRBD2 (5 bases each). The V gene's germline CDR1 is SGHNT and CDR2 YYREEE (reference sequence). Trimming removed 2 bases at V and 5 bases at J, with 10 bases between. The CDR3 loop spans 13 amino acids. CDR3: CASSFWGSETQYF. The CDR3 region has the DNA TGTGCCAGCAGCTTCTGGGGGAGTGAGACCCAGTACTTC. Based on the CDR3 plus reference TRBV5-4 and TRBJ2-5, the full variable domain is ETGVTQSPTHLIKTRGQQVTLRCSSQSGHNTVSWYQQALGQGPQFIFQYYREEENGRGNFPPRFSGLQFPNYSSELNVNALELDDSALYLCASSFWGSETQYFGPGTRLLVL.

This chain links TRBV10-3 with TRBJ2-5; D remains unclear. V lost 0 bases to trimming and J lost 5 bases, with 16 bases between them. Germline V gene data show CDR1 as ENHRY and CDR2 as SYGVKD. The CDR3 spans 16 residues. CDR3 sequence: CAISESPGHQAETQYF. CDR3 in DNA: TGTGCCATCAGTGAGTCGCCGGGCCACCAGGCGGAGACCCAGTACTTC.

V usage is TRBV27 and J usage is TRBJ2-7; tentative D call: TRBD1 (6 bases). Germline assignment: CDR1 MNHEY and CDR2 SMNVEV (reference sequence). The ends were cut back, 2 bases at V and 5 bases at J, with 10 bases in the middle. The CDR3 is 13 residues long. Here the CDR3 DNA reads TGTGCCAGCAGTTTAAGGGGGAGTAACGAGCAGTACTTC. This sequence encodes CASSLRGSNEQYF.

This clone came up once. The rearrangement joins TRBV28 to TRBJ2-7, with D possibly called TRBD1 or TRBD2 (5 bases each). The CDR3 is 13 residues long. The V gene's germline CDR1 is MDHEN and CDR2 SYDVKM. Trimming took off 3 bases at V and 7 bases at J, with 13 bases between the two ends. CDR3: CASSFGTPGEQYF. In DNA form, the CDR3 reads TGTGCCAGCAGTTTCGGGACGCCGGGAGAGCAGTACTTC.

There are a few counts of this clone. This rearrangement joins TRBV11-3 to TRBJ2-1; maybe TRBD2 (6 bases). In germline, CDR1 is SGHNT, CDR2 YENEEA. This CDR3 comprises 16 residues. V lost 3 bases, J lost 7 bases, and 19 bases lay in between. The CDR3 DNA reads TGTGCCAGCAGCTTTTCTTCCCGCGGGGCGCTTAATGAGCAGTTCTTC. Its protein is CASSFSSRGALNEQFF.

Comment on this clone: This sample includes further DNA sequences coding for the same CDR3. J is TRBJ2-7 and V is TRBV28; 10 positions match TRBD2. Germline V CDR1 and CDR2: MDHEN, SYDVKM. This CDR3 contains 15 residues. Losses at the gene ends were 5 bases for V and 1 base for J; bases not matched to a gene: 5. The CDR3 here is CASSESGRASYEQYF. The CDR3 bases are TGTGCCAGCAGTGAGAGCGGGAGGGCATCCTACGAGCAGTACTTC.

This clone was detected only a few times. The genes are TRBV11-2 and TRBJ2-7, with 13 positions matching TRBD2. This CDR3 region has 16 residues. Per the germline V gene, CDR1 is SGHAT and CDR2 is FQNNGV. V trimming: 1 base; J trimming: 4 bases; junction bases outside the gene matches: 4. CDR3 loop: CASSLGLAGGSYEQYF. As DNA, the CDR3 is TGTGCCAGCAGCTTAGGACTAGCGGGGGGATCATACGAGCAGTACTTC.

The gene calls are TRBV5-4 and TRBJ1-4; D is ambiguous. Per germline, CDR1 SGHNT and CDR2 YYREEE (reference sequence). V was pared by 6 bases and J by 10 bases, with 10 bases between. The CDR3 runs to 11 residues. CDR3 nucleotides: TGTGCCAGCACCATTGCCGGAAAACTGTTTTTT. It translates to CASTIAGKLFF.

This clone appeared a few times. The chain uses TRBV9 and TRBJ2-7; 9 nucleotides align to TRBD1. The CDR3 spans 14 residues. Germline-derived CDR1 and CDR2 are SGDLS and YYNGEE. With 0 bases clipped from V and 2 bases from J, the junction kept 0 bases outside the gene matches. CDR3 loop: CASSVGDRAYEQYF. Written as DNA, the CDR3 is TGTGCCAGCAGCGTAGGGGACAGGGCCTACGAGCAGTACTTC.

The chain combines TRBV7-9 with TRBJ2-1; 7 bases map to TRBD2. J lost 2 bases, V lost 5 bases, and 6 bases had no gene match. Germline V lookup: CDR1 SEHNR, CDR2 FQNEAQ (reference sequence). The CDR3 runs 15 residues. CDR3 nucleotide sequence: TGTGCCAGCAGCATAAGAGCGGGAACCTACAATGAGCAGTTCTTC. Amino acids: CASSIRAGTYNEQFF.